A selection of T cell receptor beta chains follows, all from one sample in a study of T cells in Graves' hyperthyroidism and ophthalmopathy. TCRdb used MiXCR to reprocess the multiplex PCR reads, holding one entry per CDR3 protein. The data contain 450,000 to 600,000 distinct CDR3 sequences, less than 15% of them singletons. Sequenced input: blood. The receptors shown here come from a woman aged 40 to 50 with Graves' hyperthyroidism. CDR3s include the opening cysteine and the closing phenylalanine or tryptophan. Each record gives: clone size, J gene, CDR3 length, D gene, V gene, CDR3 protein, CDR3 DNA. The D gene is left open where the match is weak. Clone size is shown for a subset of rows, as once, few, many or a class of expanded clone.

>many|TRBJ2-6|17|NA|TRBV28
CASSSSGGISGANVLTF
TGTGCCAGCAGCAGTTCTGGGGGAATATCTGGGGCCAACGTCCTGACTTTC
>many|TRBJ2-3|15|TRBD2|TRBV6-2/TRBV6-3
CASSSTSGTTDTQYF
TGTGCCAGCAGTTCCACTAGCGGGACCACAGATACGCAGTATTTT
>many|TRBJ2-1|17|NA|TRBV7-8
CASSLEFSGNSYNEQFF
TGTGCCAGCAGCTTAGAGTTTAGCGGAAATTCCTACAATGAGCAGTTCTTC
>NA|TRBJ2-3|14|NA|TRBV9
CASSAGIDTDTQYF
TGTGCCAGCAGCGCTGGCATAGATACAGATACGCAGTATTTT
>many|TRBJ2-7|14|NA|TRBV30
CAWSGRPTYYEQYF
TGTGCCTGGAGTGGAAGACCTACCTACTACGAGCAGTACTTC
>NA|TRBJ2-5|13|NA|TRBV28
CASSLPQTRREYF
TGTGCCAGCAGCCTTCCTCAGACTCGTCGCGAGTACTTC
>many|TRBJ2-5|9|NA|TRBV10-1
CASTETQYF
TGCGCCAGCACGGAGACCCAGTACTTC
>many|TRBJ2-7|13|TRBD1|TRBV7-8
CATARAGGYEQYF
TGTGCCACCGCGAGAGCAGGGGGCTACGAGCAGTACTTC
>many|TRBJ2-2|13|NA|TRBV7-9
CASSFPNTGELFF
TGTGCCAGCAGCTTTCCGAACACCGGGGAGCTGTTTTTT
>few|TRBJ1-5|21|NA|TRBV7-2
CASSLGAGQGRGKVGNQPQHF
TGTGCCAGCAGCTTAGGGGCGGGACAAGGCCGGGGCAAAGTGGGCAATCAGCCCCAGCATTTT
>many|TRBJ1-1|13|NA|TRBV27
CASRGHMNTEAFF
TGTGCCAGCAGAGGACACATGAACACTGAAGCTTTCTTT
>NA|TRBJ1-3|17|NA|TRBV30
CAWRGGSRGRSGNTIYF
TGTGCCTGGAGGGGGGGGTCCAGGGGACGCTCTGGAAACACCATATATTTT
>many|TRBJ1-5|15|TRBD1|TRBV18
CASSQGTGGGQPQHF
TGTGCCAGCTCACAGGGGACAGGGGGCGGGCAGCCCCAGCATTTT
>NA|TRBJ1-2|14|NA|TRBV5-5
CASSGGGGDYGYTF
TGTGCCAGCAGCGGCGGTGGGGGCGACTATGGCTACACCTTC
>many|TRBJ2-1|16|TRBD2|TRBV14
CASSRTSSGSGYEQFF
TGTGCCAGCAGCCGGACTTCTAGCGGCTCCGGGTATGAGCAGTTCTTC
>many|TRBJ1-1|15|TRBD1|TRBV2
CASSERGTGGTEAFF
TGTGCCAGCAGTGAAAGGGGCACAGGGGGCACTGAAGCTTTCTTT
>NA|TRBJ2-2|14|TRBD2|TRBV29-1
CSTGTSPGAGELFF
TGCAGCACCGGGACTAGCCCGGGGGCCGGGGAGCTGTTTTTT
>few|TRBJ2-3|15|TRBD1|TRBV12-3/TRBV12-4
CASSLDRAGTDTQYF
TGTGCCAGCAGTCTAGACAGGGCAGGCACAGATACGCAGTATTTT
>few|TRBJ2-1|13|TRBD2|TRBV11-2
CASSTGLAGVTFF
TGTGCCAGCAGCACCGGACTAGCGGGAGTTACATTCTTC
>many|TRBJ1-1|13|NA|TRBV2
CASSKDRDIRAFF
TGTGCCAGCAGTAAAGACCGGGACATTCGAGCTTTCTTT
>NA|TRBJ1-2|15|TRBD1|TRBV24-1
CATSDTGTANYGYTF
TGTGCCACCAGTGACACCGGGACAGCTAACTATGGCTACACCTTC
>many|TRBJ1-1|15|NA|TRBV7-9
CASSSPRTTNTEAFF
TGTGCCAGCAGCTCCCCTAGGACAACAAACACTGAAGCTTTCTTT
>many|TRBJ2-1|12|NA|TRBV20-1
CSAPHRSNEQFF
TGCAGTGCTCCTCATAGGTCGAATGAGCAGTTCTTC
>NA|TRBJ2-3|15|NA|TRBV19
CASSILGGGTDTQYF
TGTGCCAGTAGTATACTAGGGGGTGGCACAGATACGCAGTATTTT
>NA|TRBJ1-1|18|NA|TRBV13
CASSPQGGGQGWNTEAFF
TGTGCCAGCAGCCCCCAGGGAGGGGGGCAGGGATGGAACACTGAAGCTTTCTTT
>few|TRBJ1-1|15|NA|TRBV5-4
CASSLESRLNTEAFF
TGTGCCAGCAGCTTAGAATCCAGGCTGAACACTGAAGCTTTCTTT
>few|TRBJ1-1|13|NA|TRBV24-1
CATSGELNTEAFF
TGTGCCACCAGTGGCGAGTTGAACACTGAAGCTTTCTTT
>many|TRBJ1-1|15|NA|TRBV5-6
CASSFRQLMDTEAFF
TGTGCCAGCAGCTTCCGACAGTTAATGGACACTGAAGCTTTCTTT
>few|TRBJ1-2|14|TRBD1|TRBV25-1
CASSEGGQGAGYTF
TGTGCCAGCAGTGAAGGCGGACAGGGGGCGGGCTACACCTTC
>many|TRBJ2-7|13|TRBD1|TRBV20-1
CSAGGQGAREQYF
TGCAGTGCCGGGGGACAGGGGGCGCGAGAGCAGTACTTC
>few|TRBJ2-1|15|NA|TRBV28
CASRPGTIEVNEQFF
TGTGCCAGCCGCCCGGGTACTATTGAGGTCAATGAGCAGTTCTTC
>NA|TRBJ2-6|16|NA|TRBV18
CASSPMENSGANVLTF
TGTGCCAGCTCACCAATGGAGAACTCTGGGGCCAACGTCCTGACTTTC
>many|TRBJ2-6|15|NA|TRBV24-1
CATSDVSSGANVLTF
TGTGCCACCAGTGATGTGAGCTCTGGGGCCAACGTCCTGACTTTC
>few|TRBJ1-3|15|NA|TRBV6-2/TRBV6-3
CASKRGDYSGNTIYF
TGTGCCAGCAAAAGAGGGGATTACTCTGGAAACACCATATATTTT
>few|TRBJ2-3|23|TRBD2|TRBV3-1
CASSQEGPSGSSGTYQNAGTQYF
TGTGCCAGCAGCCAAGAGGGGCCGTCTGGGTCTAGCGGGACTTACCAGAACGCTGGTACGCAGTATTTT
>many|TRBJ2-5|15|NA|TRBV3-1
CASSQAEDSQETQYF
TGTGCCAGCAGCCAAGCCGAGGACAGCCAAGAGACCCAGTACTTC
>many|TRBJ2-3|16|NA|TRBV12-3/TRBV12-4
CASSLRGTVITDTQYF
TGTGCCAGCAGTTTACGGGGGACAGTTATCACAGATACGCAGTATTTT
>many|TRBJ1-2|12|NA|TRBV30
CAWSGPAGGYTF
TGTGCCTGGAGTGGGCCGGCGGGTGGCTACACCTTC
>many|TRBJ2-5|13|TRBD2|TRBV6-1
CASTSGPARAQYF
TGTGCCAGCACTAGCGGGCCGGCCAGGGCCCAGTACTTC
>many|TRBJ1-1|15|NA|TRBV13
CASSLLQGWDTEAFF
TGTGCCAGCAGCTTACTCCAGGGGTGGGACACTGAAGCTTTCTTT
>NA|TRBJ2-7|14|TRBD1|TRBV4-2
CASSSDRGSGEQYF
TGTGCCAGCAGCTCCGACAGGGGGTCTGGCGAGCAGTACTTC
>NA|TRBJ2-1|16|NA|TRBV20-1
CSASPPESSPYNEQFF
TGCAGTGCCTCTCCCCCAGAGTCCTCTCCGTACAATGAGCAGTTCTTC
>few|TRBJ2-3|14|NA|TRBV20-1
CSAGYWESTDTQYF
TGCAGTGCAGGATACTGGGAAAGCACAGATACGCAGTATTTT
>few|TRBJ1-1|12|TRBD1|TRBV25-1
CASSAGTAQAFF
TGTGCCAGCAGTGCGGGGACAGCCCAAGCTTTCTTT
>many|TRBJ2-1|15|NA|TRBV6-1
CASSANFLVVNEQFF
TGTGCCAGCAGCGCAAACTTTCTGGTTGTGAATGAGCAGTTCTTC
>NA|TRBJ2-1|15|TRBD1|TRBV5-1
CASSSGDRVINEQFF
TGCGCCAGCAGTTCAGGGGACAGGGTCATCAATGAGCAGTTCTTC
>many|TRBJ2-5|17|TRBD2|TRBV20-1
CSAAGLAGGTVQETQYF
TGCAGTGCTGCGGGACTAGCGGGAGGTACGGTCCAAGAGACCCAGTACTTC
>many|TRBJ2-5|14|NA|TRBV11-2
CASSLWAGEETQYF
TGTGCCAGCAGCTTATGGGCAGGGGAAGAGACCCAGTACTTC
>many|TRBJ2-1|14|NA|TRBV27
CASSPQGFYNEQFF
TGTGCCAGCAGTCCCCAGGGGTTCTACAATGAGCAGTTCTTC
>few|TRBJ1-2|15|NA|TRBV4-2
CASSQDRWTQGGYTF
TGTGCCAGCAGCCAAGATCGTTGGACTCAGGGAGGCTACACCTTC
>many|TRBJ2-6|17|NA|TRBV2
CASSGYRTFSGANVLTF
TGTGCCAGCAGTGGCTACAGGACATTCTCTGGGGCCAACGTCCTGACTTTC